This TCR beta chain emerged from a study of cytomegalovirus exposure and HLA in healthy donors. As for the study in general: Genotyping of some 390 donors showed that around 86% belonged to the Caucasian-associated ancestry cluster. Broader study findings: It was in a later analysis that TCR association rates were seen to vary by HLA locus, highest for DRB1 and lowest for HLA-C. V- and J-gene trimming in TCR beta was tied to a missense DCLRE1C variant by an analysis performed later.

Both 60 Vbeta primers and 13 Jbeta primers went into the PCR. Method: immunoSEQ multiplex PCR; TCRdb's copy keeps in-frame clones and lacks some. The sample shows about 120,000 clones, about four fifths of them seen only once. The CDR3 extends over 14 amino acids. CDR1 is SGDLS and CDR2 is YYNGEE in the germline V gene. V was shortened by 3 bases and J by 1 base, with 10 bases between the two germline ends. Turning to this clone: Its antigen is unknown.

The TCR sequence derives from a man younger than 45 in good health and CMV-seropositive. Source material: PBMCs. The chain is built from TRBV9 and TRBJ1-1, with no clear D. The DNA of the CDR3 is TGTGCCAGCAGCGCGGGATCTTGGAACACTGAAGCTTTCTTT. Translating it yields CASSAGSWNTEAFF.